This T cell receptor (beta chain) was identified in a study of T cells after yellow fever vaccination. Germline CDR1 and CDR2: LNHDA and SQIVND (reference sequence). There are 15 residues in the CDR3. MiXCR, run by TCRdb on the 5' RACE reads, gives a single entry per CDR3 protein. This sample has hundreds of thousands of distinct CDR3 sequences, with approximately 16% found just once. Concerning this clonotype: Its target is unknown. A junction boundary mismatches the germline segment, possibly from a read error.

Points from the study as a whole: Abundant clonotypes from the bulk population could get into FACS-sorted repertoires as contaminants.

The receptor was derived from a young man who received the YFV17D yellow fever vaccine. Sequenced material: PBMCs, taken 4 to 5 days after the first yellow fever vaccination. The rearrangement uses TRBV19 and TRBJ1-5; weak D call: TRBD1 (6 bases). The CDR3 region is CVSNPWTDSNQPQHF. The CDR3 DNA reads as TGTGTCAGTAACCCGTGGACAGATAGCAATCAGCCCCAGCATTTT.